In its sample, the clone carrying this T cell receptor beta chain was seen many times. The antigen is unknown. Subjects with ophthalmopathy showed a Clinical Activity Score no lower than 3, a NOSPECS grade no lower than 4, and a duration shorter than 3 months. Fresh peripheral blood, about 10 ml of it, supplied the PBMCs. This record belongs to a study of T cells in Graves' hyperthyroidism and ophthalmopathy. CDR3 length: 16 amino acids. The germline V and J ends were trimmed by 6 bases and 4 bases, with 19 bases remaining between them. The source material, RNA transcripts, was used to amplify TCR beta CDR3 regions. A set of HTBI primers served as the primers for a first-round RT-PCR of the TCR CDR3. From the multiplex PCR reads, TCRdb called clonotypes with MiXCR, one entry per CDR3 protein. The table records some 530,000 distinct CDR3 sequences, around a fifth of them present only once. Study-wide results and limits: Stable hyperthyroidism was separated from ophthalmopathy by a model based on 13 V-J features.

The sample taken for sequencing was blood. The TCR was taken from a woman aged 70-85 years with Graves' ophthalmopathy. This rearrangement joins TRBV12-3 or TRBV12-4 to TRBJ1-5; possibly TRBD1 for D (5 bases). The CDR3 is CASSHAPGPLNQPQHF. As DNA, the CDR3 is TGTGCCAGCAGCCATGCCCCAGGGCCCCTAAATCAGCCCCAGCATTTT.